The 23 T cell receptor beta chains below all came from one sample that was sequenced in a study of cytomegalovirus exposure and HLA in healthy donors (dated by TCRdb to about 2017). The library was built by means of the immunoSEQ multiplex PCR assay. The multiplex PCR relied on a mix of 60 forward primers for TCR Vbeta segments and 13 reverse primers for TCR Jbeta segments. TCRdb carries this immuneACCESS record with in-frame sequences only. Its versions omit some clonotypes, under half of them owing to an unresolved V gene in the studies checked, with the rest unexplained. For this sample there are about 160,000 clones; around 77% appear just once. The top ten clones comprise under 2.5% of the sample. Sequencing was carried out using PBMCs. Receptors were obtained from a man in his forties or fifties in good health and CMV-seropositive.

The V call is TRBV10-1, the J call TRBJ2-7; the match to TRBD2 covers 8 bases. The CDR3 totals 14 residues. The V and J ends lost 9 bases and 3 bases, in that order; junction bases with no gene match: 10. Germline CDR1 reads WNHNN; CDR2 reads SYGVQD (reference sequence). The CDR3 loop is CASSSGGAVYEQYF. The CDR3 DNA sequence: TGCGCCAGTTCCTCGGGGGGGGCGGTCTACGAGCAGTACTTC.

This clone came up once. The chain carries TRBV29-1 and TRBJ1-1; D not certain. The V gene's germline CDR1 is SQVTM and CDR2 ANQGSEA. The CDR3 loop spans 13 amino acids. V was clipped by 4 bases and J by 8 bases, with 17 bases between them. CDR3: CSVGVSGVREAFF. The CDR3 nucleotides are TGCAGCGTTGGAGTATCAGGTGTCAGGGAAGCTTTCTTT.

V gene TRBV5-1 combines with J gene TRBJ2-3; 7 bases are shared with TRBD1. Germline V gene data show CDR1 as SGHRS and CDR2 as YFSETQ. The CDR3 is made up of 15 amino acids. V lost 0 bases, J lost 0 bases, and 1 base stayed unmatched. CDR3 sequence: CASSLEGASTDTQYF. CDR3 in DNA: TGCGCCAGCAGCTTGGAGGGGGCTAGCACAGATACGCAGTATTTT.

The V gene is TRBV4-3, the J gene TRBJ2-3; a weak D match, TRBD2 (7 bases). The CDR3 runs to 14 residues. CDR1 and CDR2 from the germline V gene are LGHNA and YSLEER. The germline V and J ends were trimmed by 5 bases and 7 bases, with 16 bases remaining between them. CDR3 region: CASSKGGVGNTQYF. CDR3 DNA: TGCGCCAGCAGCAAAGGGGGGGTGGGGAATACGCAGTATTTT.

The chain combines TRBV6-1 with TRBJ1-5; TRBD1 is a possible D gene (6 bases). Germline V gene lookup returns CDR1 MNHNS and CDR2 SASEGT. V was trimmed by 3 bases and J by 7 bases, leaving 13 bases between them. This CDR3 has 14 residues. CDR3 sequence: CASSEGRGGQPQHF. CDR3 bases: TGTGCCAGCAGTGAGGGGAGGGGGGGCCAGCCCCAGCATTTT.

The V and J genes are TRBV28 and TRBJ2-2; D not resolved. V lost 4 bases to trimming and J lost 0 bases, with 9 bases between them. Germline V CDR1 and CDR2: MDHEN, SYDVKM. The CDR3 totals 15 residues. The CDR3 sequence is CASSSPGSNTGELFF. The CDR3, as DNA: TGTGCCAGCAGTTCCCCCGGGTCGAACACCGGGGAGCTGTTTTTT.

The chain combines TRBV28 with TRBJ1-1; D is uncertain. V was cut by 6 bases and J by 1 base, with 6 bases left in between. The CDR3 runs to 12 residues. Germline V gives CDR1 MDHEN, CDR2 SYDVKM. In DNA, the CDR3 is TGTGCCAGCAGGAGTAGGAACACTGAAGCTTTCTTT. Its protein product is CASRSRNTEAFF. Together with reference TRBV28 and TRBJ1-1, the CDR3 gives the full variable domain: DVKVTQSSRYLVKRTGEKVFLECVQDMDHENMFWYRQDPGLGLRLIYFSYDVKMKEKGDIPEGYSVSREKKERFSLILESASTNQTSMYLCASRSRNTEAFFGQGTRLTVV.

The chain combines TRBV5-4 with TRBJ2-7; D is perhaps TRBD1 (6 bases). This CDR3 region has 16 residues. Trimming shortened V by 1 base and J by 6 bases, and 20 bases separated the two germline ends. Germline lookup yields CDR1 SGHNT and CDR2 YYREEE (reference sequence). The CDR3 loop is CASSLRGQGASAEQYF. CDR3 DNA: TGTGCCAGCAGCTTGAGGGGACAAGGAGCTTCTGCCGAGCAGTACTTC.

This chain connects TRBV7-2 to TRBJ2-1; 12 bases map to TRBD1. Germline loops: CDR1 SGHTA, CDR2 FQGNSA. The CDR3 runs 15 residues. With V trimmed by 5 bases and J by 5 bases, 4 bases remained unmatched. The CDR3 nucleotides read TGTGCCAGCAGCGGGGGACAGGGGGCCCACAATGAGCAGTTCTTC. Encoded protein: CASSGGQGAHNEQFF. Together with reference TRBV7-2 and TRBJ2-1, the CDR3 gives the full variable domain: GAGVSQSPSNKVTEKGKDVELRCDPISGHTALYWYRQSLGQGLEFLIYFQGNSAPDKSGLPSDRFSAERTGGSVSTLTIQRTQQEDSAVYLCASSGGQGAHNEQFFGPGTRLTVL.

The rearrangement links TRBV6-1 to TRBJ1-4, with TRBD1 matching 7 bases. The germline CDR1 and CDR2 sequences are MNHNS and SASEGT. The CDR3 totals 16 residues. J was trimmed by 6 bases and V by 4 bases; bases with no gene match: 11. The CDR3 coding sequence is TGTGCCAGCAGTGCCTCGAGGGGGCAGGGATATGAAAAACTGTTTTTT. Its translation is CASSASRGQGYEKLFF.

The chain combines TRBV4-3 with TRBJ2-7; 8 nucleotides match TRBD2. The V gene's germline CDR1 is LGHNA and CDR2 YSLEER. The junction had 6 bases not matched to a gene; V was cut back by 0 bases and J by 2 bases. This CDR3 has 16 residues. The CDR3 sequence is CASSQDGGEFPYEQYF. Here the CDR3 DNA reads TGCGCCAGCAGCCAAGACGGGGGGGAGTTTCCCTACGAGCAGTACTTC.

This chain connects TRBV5-1 to TRBJ2-7, with 9 bases identical to TRBD2. J lost 0 bases, V lost 4 bases, and 11 bases had no gene match. The CDR3 has 17 amino acids. From germline, CDR1 is SGHRS and CDR2 YFSETQ. CDR3 bases: TGCGCCAGCAGCCCCTACCTTAGCGGGGGTTACTCCTACGAGCAGTACTTC. As protein: CASSPYLSGGYSYEQYF. The whole variable domain, filled in from reference TRBV5-1 and TRBJ2-7, reads KAGVTQTPRYLIKTRGQQVTLSCSPISGHRSVSWYQQTPGQGLQFLFEYFSETQRNKGNFPGRFSGRQFSNSRSEMNVSTLELGDSALYLCASSPYLSGGYSYEQYFGPGTRLTVT.

V is TRBV19 and J is TRBJ1-1; a possible D gene is TRBD1 (6 bases). CDR1 LNHDA and CDR2 SQIVND come from the germline V gene (reference sequence). The CDR3 totals 15 residues. V lost 0 bases, J lost 1 base, and 9 bases lay in between. CDR3 DNA sequence: TGTGCCAGTAGTATAGATCCGGACAGGAACACTGAAGCTTTCTTT. Its protein product is CASSIDPDRNTEAFF.

This chain uses TRBV6-4 with TRBJ2-2; maybe TRBD1 (5 bases). Trimming pared 6 bases from V and 7 bases from J, leaving 9 bases between. The germline V gene encodes CDR1 MRHNA and CDR2 SNTAGT. The CDR3 is 12 residues long. CDR3: CASRDDSGELFF. The CDR3 coding sequence is TGTGCCAGCAGGGACGACAGCGGGGAGCTGTTTTTT.

The genes are TRBV9 and TRBJ2-2; 10 bases map to TRBD1. The germline gives CDR1 SGDLS, CDR2 YYNGEE. The CDR3 runs to 15 residues. The V and J ends lost 4 bases and 5 bases, in that order; junction bases with no gene match: 5. CDR3 nucleotide sequence: TGTGCCAGCAGCTCGGGACAGGGGAGAACCGGGGAGCTGTTTTTT. Translation gives CASSSGQGRTGELFF.

This clone was picked up one time. This chain uses TRBV5-1 with TRBJ1-6; 7 nucleotides agree with TRBD1. This CDR3 spans 14 amino acids. CDR1 SGHRS and CDR2 YFSETQ come from the germline V gene. With V trimmed by 6 bases and J by 10 bases, 10 bases remained unmatched. The CDR3 DNA follows: TGCGCCAGCACCTACACAGGGGTGGAATCACCCCTCCACTTT. Protein: CASTYTGVESPLHF.

The genes are TRBV19 and TRBJ2-5; no firm D call. V was trimmed by 3 bases and J by 2 bases, leaving 13 bases between them. Germline values: CDR1 LNHDA, CDR2 SQIVND (reference sequence). The CDR3 contains 15 residues. CDR3 nucleotide sequence: TGTGCCAGTAGTATCGGGTACGGTTGGCAAGAGACCCAGTACTTC. Its translation is CASSIGYGWQETQYF.

The genes are TRBV5-6 and TRBJ2-7, with 7 bases matching TRBD1. V gave up 4 bases and J gave up 3 bases; unmatched junction bases: 7. The length of the CDR3 is 14 residues. Germline assignment: CDR1 SGHDT and CDR2 YYEEEE. The CDR3 DNA sequence: TGTGCCAGCAGCGGAACAGGGGTCGTCTACGAGCAGTACTTC. Its translation: CASSGTGVVYEQYF.

The V call is TRBV29-1, the J call TRBJ2-2; 9 bases line up with TRBD2. Germline CDR1 SQVTM, CDR2 ANQGSEA. There are 14 residues in the CDR3. V lost 4 bases and J lost 5; bases outside the gene matches: 5. CDR3: CSVGLAGWTGELFF. Written as DNA, the CDR3 is TGCAGCGTTGGTCTAGCGGGGTGGACCGGGGAGCTGTTTTTT.

This clone was seen a few times. The rearrangement uses TRBV11-2 and TRBJ2-1; possible D gene TRBD2, 6 bases. The germline V gene has CDR1 SGHAT and CDR2 FQNNGV. The CDR3 runs to 15 residues. V dropped 3 bases and J dropped 0 bases, with 9 bases sitting between them. CDR3 loop: CASSFAGSSYNEQFF. The CDR3 DNA reads TGTGCCAGCAGCTTTGCGGGGAGCTCCTACAATGAGCAGTTCTTC.

This chain links TRBV19 with TRBJ1-5; TRBD1 might be the D (6 bases). CDR1 LNHDA and CDR2 SQIVND come from the germline V gene (reference sequence). Trimming took 5 bases from V and 1 from J, leaving 9 bases between them. This CDR3 region has 14 residues. The CDR3 reads CASSPTGSNQPQHF. The CDR3 DNA follows: TGTGCCAGTAGTCCGACAGGAAGCAATCAGCCCCAGCATTTT.

This clone came up once. The V gene is TRBV4-3, the J gene TRBJ2-1, with 7 bases that match TRBD1. CDR3 length: 15 residues. In germline, CDR1 is LGHNA, CDR2 YSLEER. The V segment lost 2 bases and the J segment 4 bases; nucleotides outside the gene matches: 5. The CDR3 loop is CASSQNRGQYNEQFF. DNA of the CDR3: TGCGCCAGCAGCCAAAACAGGGGCCAATACAATGAGCAGTTCTTC.

Notes on this clone: Other DNA sequences within the sample encode an identical CDR3. J is TRBJ2-5 and V is TRBV5-1; 7 bases are a match to TRBD1. This CDR3 contains 14 residues. CDR1 and CDR2 (germline): SGHRS, YFSETQ. J was trimmed by 1 base and V by 4 bases; bases with no gene match: 4. The chain's CDR3 is CASSPGTAQETQYF. CDR3 coding DNA: TGCGCCAGCAGCCCCGGGACAGCCCAAGAGACCCAGTACTTC.